Below, one TCR beta chain is given with its context. This entry comes from a study of blood T cell repertoires in COVID-19. The overall study: Collection of acute and convalescent COVID-19 samples took place in the United States, Italy and Spain. In each case, the material was cDNA or gDNA derived from T cells, B-cell-depleted T cells, or PBMCs.

Authors' processing steps: Amplification with reference gene primers provided the estimates of nucleated cell counts. The table came from immunoSEQ multiplex PCR; TCRdb's copy has only in-frame clones and leaves some out. Clonal size and the V and J genes are those of that table, whereas D and trimming came from the DNA. The sample carries more than 300,000 clones, roughly 89% recorded once. This CDR3 comprises 15 residues. V shed 1 base and J shed 6 bases, with 16 bases lying between them. CDR1 is GTSNPN, CDR2 SVGIG, per germline (reference sequence). The chain recombines TRBV30 with TRBJ1-5; D unclear. Source material: peripheral blood. The sequence was obtained from a woman in her late teens or twenties who had recovered from COVID-19. In DNA, the CDR3 is TGTGCCTGGAGTGCAGACTATGGGCAAGGTCAGCCCCAGCATTTT. This gives the protein CAWSADYGQGQPQHF.